This T cell receptor (beta chain) was sequenced during a study of CD8 T cells in ankylosing spondylitis. The V end lost 3 bases, the J end lost 3 bases, and 8 bases lay between the germline ends. Germline V CDR1 and CDR2: LGHNA, YSLEER. The CDR3 runs 13 residues. TCRdb processed the 5' RACE reads anew with MiXCR; each CDR3 protein has one entry. The table includes some 200,000 distinct CDR3 sequences, more than 5.5% detected once. This clonotype occurred a few times. The antigen is unknown. Findings and limits, study-wide: It appeared that ankylosing spondylitis blood was characterized by a TCR beta motif of under ten highly homologous variants.

The receptor was derived from a male donor with ankylosing spondylitis. The chain couples TRBV4-3 to TRBJ1-2, with TRBD1 as a possible D gene (5 bases). Material for sequencing was blood, either unsorted or a sorted T cell fraction (not recorded which). CDR3 DNA sequence: TGCGCCAGCAGCCAGAGGGGAGACTATGGCTACACCTTC. As protein: CASSQRGDYGYTF.